The T cell receptor beta chain under discussion was sequenced for a study of CD8 T cells in ankylosing spondylitis. This clonotype was seen a few times. Its target is unknown. Libraries for TCR beta were made by quantitative 5'-RACE with molecular barcodes. TCRdb passed the 5' RACE reads through MiXCR, listing each CDR3 protein once. Here the sample spans hundreds of thousands of distinct CDR3 sequences, roughly 12% being singletons. The germline V gene encodes CDR1 MDHEN and CDR2 SYDVKM. V lost 6 bases and J lost 1; bases outside the gene matches: 10. The CDR3 is made up of 18 amino acids. Study results and limitations: Ankylosing spondylitis blood seemed to carry a telltale TCR beta motif made of several highly homologous variants.

Sequenced: blood, either unsorted or a sorted T cell fraction (not recorded which). The sequence came from a male donor with ankylosing spondylitis. The chain joins TRBV28 to TRBJ2-1; TRBD2 matches at 12 bases. This CDR3 is CASRPASGRAGSYNEQFF. The CDR3 DNA is TGTGCCAGCAGGCCCGCTAGCGGGAGGGCCGGGTCCTACAATGAGCAGTTCTTC.